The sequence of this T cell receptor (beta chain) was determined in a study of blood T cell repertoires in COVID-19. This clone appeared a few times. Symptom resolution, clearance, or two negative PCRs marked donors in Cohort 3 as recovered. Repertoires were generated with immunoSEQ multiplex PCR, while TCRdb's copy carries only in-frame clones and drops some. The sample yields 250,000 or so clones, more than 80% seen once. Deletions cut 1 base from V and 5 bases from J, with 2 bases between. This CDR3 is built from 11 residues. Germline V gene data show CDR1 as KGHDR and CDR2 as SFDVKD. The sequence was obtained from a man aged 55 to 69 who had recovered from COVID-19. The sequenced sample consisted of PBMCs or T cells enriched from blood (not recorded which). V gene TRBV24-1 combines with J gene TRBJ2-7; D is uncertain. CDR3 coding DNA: TGTGCCACCAGTGATTTCAACGAGCAGTACTTC. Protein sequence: CATSDFNEQYF.